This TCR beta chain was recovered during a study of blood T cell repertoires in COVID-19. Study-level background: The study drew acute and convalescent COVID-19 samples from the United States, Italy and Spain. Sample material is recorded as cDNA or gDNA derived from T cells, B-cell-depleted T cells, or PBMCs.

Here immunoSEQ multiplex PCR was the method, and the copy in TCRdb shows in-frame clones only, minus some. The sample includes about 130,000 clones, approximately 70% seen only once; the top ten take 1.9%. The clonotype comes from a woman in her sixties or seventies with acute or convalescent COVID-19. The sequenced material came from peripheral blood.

CDR3 loop: CSVMRQSGEQYF. The CDR3 region has the DNA TGCAGCGTGATGAGACAGTCCGGCGAGCAGTACTTC. This chain uses TRBV29-1 with TRBJ2-7; TRBD1 might be the D (5 bases). Looked up from germline, CDR1 is SQVTM and CDR2 is ANQGSEA. The CDR3 sequence is 12 residues long. V dropped 6 bases and J dropped 6 bases, with 15 bases sitting between them.